The 23 T cell receptor beta chains below were found in one sample sequenced in a study of blood T cell repertoires in COVID-19. Sequencing was performed with immunoSEQ multiplex PCR; in TCRdb, only in-frame clones are kept and a portion is missing. This sample has 200,000 to 250,000 clones, with 88% found just once. The specimen sequenced was PBMCs or T cells enriched from blood (not recorded which). Every receptor here comes from a young woman who had been exposed to COVID-19.

The V call is TRBV6-6, the J call TRBJ2-5; D gene uncertain. This CDR3 contains 13 residues. Germline CDR1 is MNHNY and CDR2 is SVGAGI (reference sequence). Trimming cost V 2 bases and J 2 bases, with 6 bases left between them. The CDR3 region is CASSYGQQETQYF. The CDR3 DNA reads TGTGCCAGCAGTTACGGTCAGCAAGAGACCCAGTACTTC.

The rearrangement links TRBV28 to TRBJ1-2; tentatively, D is TRBD1 (5 bases). CDR1 is MDHEN, CDR2 SYDVKM, per germline. This CDR3 has 14 residues. Trimming removed 5 bases from V and 2 bases from J, with 12 bases in between. CDR3 in amino acids: CASSRIPGNYGYTF. The DNA of the CDR3 is TGTGCCAGCAGTCGAATCCCAGGGAACTATGGCTACACCTTC.

The chain is built from TRBV18 and TRBJ1-5, with unresolved D. The V end was cut by 1 base, the J end by 0 bases, with 10 bases between. CDR1 KGHSH and CDR2 LQKENI come from the germline V gene. This CDR3 has 16 amino acids. CDR3 region: CASSPRAEYSNQPQHF. As DNA, the CDR3 is TGTGCCAGCTCACCACGCGCCGAGTATAGCAATCAGCCCCAGCATTTT.

This chain links TRBV19 with TRBJ2-2; tentative D call: TRBD2 (5 bases). Trimming took 11 bases from V and 1 from J, leaving 11 bases between them. The CDR3 contains 13 residues. CDR1 LNHDA and CDR2 SQIVND come from the germline V gene (reference sequence). CDR3 DNA sequence: TGTGCCGCTGAACTAGGGAACACCGGGGAGCTGTTTTTT. Translating it yields CAAELGNTGELFF.

The chain is built from TRBV4-2 and TRBJ1-6, with D possibly TRBD1 on 5 matching bases. Germline loops: CDR1 LGHNA, CDR2 YNFKEQ. CDR3 size: 19 residues. Trimming took 0 bases from V and 1 from J, leaving 16 bases between them. The CDR3 region is CASSQEGPGPSSYNSPLHF. DNA for the CDR3: TGTGCCAGCAGCCAAGAGGGGCCGGGCCCTAGTTCCTATAATTCACCCCTCCACTTT.

V usage is TRBV6-1 and J usage is TRBJ2-2, with 14 bases fitting TRBD2. V trimming: 0 bases; J trimming: 2 bases; junction bases outside the gene matches: 5. Germline loops: CDR1 MNHNS, CDR2 SASEGT. The CDR3 is made up of 19 amino acids. This CDR3 reads CASSEAGLAGVRNTGELFF. The CDR3 DNA reads TGTGCCAGCAGTGAAGCGGGACTAGCGGGAGTACGAAACACCGGGGAGCTGTTTTTT.

The chain employs TRBV2 and TRBJ1-1; D is uncertain. Germline-derived CDR1 and CDR2 are SNHLY and FYNNEI. Between the trimmed V and J ends, which lost 3 bases and 1 base, there was a span of 6 bases. The CDR3 runs 13 residues. The CDR3 sequence is CASSDSENTEAFF. For the CDR3, the DNA is TGTGCCAGCAGTGACAGTGAGAACACTGAAGCTTTCTTT.

The chain joins TRBV3-1 (or the pseudogene TRBV3-2) to TRBJ2-7; 9 nucleotides align to TRBD1. CDR1 and CDR2 (germline): LGHDT, YNNKEL (reference sequence). The CDR3 loop spans 17 amino acids. Trimming removed 2 bases from V and 3 bases from J; junction bases left unmatched: 11. DNA for the CDR3: TGTGCCAGCAGCCAAAACCCAGGACAGGGGAGGGACTACGAGCAGTACTTC. Translating it yields CASSQNPGQGRDYEQYF.

Here the CDR3 reads CATAAWPPDTQYF. The CDR3 coding sequence is TGTGCCACTGCCGCCTGGCCTCCAGATACGCAGTATTTT. V gene TRBV12-3 or TRBV12-4 combines with J gene TRBJ2-3; D uncertain. The CDR3 covers 13 residues. Deletions cut 10 bases from V and 4 bases from J, with 15 bases between.

This sequence joins TRBV11-2 and TRBJ2-1, with 10 bases aligning to TRBD2. This CDR3 contains 15 residues. With 1 base clipped from V and 8 bases from J, the junction kept 5 bases outside the gene matches. Germline V gene sequence: CDR1 SGHAT, CDR2 FQNNGV. DNA for the CDR3: TGTGCCAGCAGCTTAGCCCCTAGCGGGAGTTATGAGCAGTTCTTC. It yields the protein CASSLAPSGSYEQFF. Looking up the rest from reference TRBV11-2 and TRBJ2-1 gives the full variable domain: EAGVAQSPRYKIIEKRQSVAFWCNPISGHATLYWYQQILGQGPKLLIQFQNNGVVDDSQLPKDRFSAERLKGVDSTLKIQPAKLEDSAVYLCASSLAPSGSYEQFFGPGTRLTVL.

In this sample, this clone turned up a few times. The chain links TRBV12-5 to TRBJ1-1; possibly TRBD1 for D (6 bases). Germline loops: CDR1 LGHNT, CDR2 FRNRAP. Deletions cut 2 bases from V and 4 bases from J, with 11 bases between. CDR3 length equals 14 residues. CDR3 in amino acids: CASGLKRGGTEAFF. The DNA for the CDR3 is TGTGCTAGTGGTTTGAAGAGGGGGGGCACTGAAGCTTTCTTT.

The chain uses TRBV19 and TRBJ2-5; 8 nucleotides line up with TRBD1. CDR1 is LNHDA, CDR2 SQIVND, per germline (reference sequence). CDR3 length equals 14 residues. The junction had 5 bases not matched to a gene; V was cut back by 3 bases and J by 5 bases. CDR3 amino acids: CASSMGQVGETQYF. The CDR3 nucleotides are TGTGCCAGTAGTATGGGACAGGTAGGGGAGACCCAGTACTTC.

The CDR3 here is CASSLDTNYGYTF. CDR3 DNA: TGTGCCAGCAGCTTAGACACTAACTATGGCTACACCTTC. The rearrangement joins TRBV2 to TRBJ1-2; D is uncertain. Trimming pared 6 bases from V and 0 bases from J, leaving 8 bases between. The CDR3 has 13 amino acids. Germline CDR1 and CDR2: SNHLY and FYNNEI.

The rearrangement links TRBV7-9 to TRBJ1-2, with 10 positions matching TRBD1. V was pared by 5 bases and J by 4 bases, with 4 bases of the junction left unmatched. Germline V gives CDR1 SEHNR, CDR2 FQNEAQ (reference sequence). The CDR3 spans 14 residues. CDR3 DNA sequence: TGTGCCAGCAGCGGGGACAGGGGCGGCTATGGCTACACCTTC. It is translated as CASSGDRGGYGYTF.

This chain connects TRBV20-1 to TRBJ1-2; D remains unclear. The V end lost 3 bases, the J end lost 4 bases, and 12 bases lay between the germline ends. CDR3 size: 13 residues. The germline V gene encodes CDR1 DFQATT and CDR2 SNEGSKA (reference sequence). The CDR3 loop reads CSASRRASYGYTF. For the CDR3, the DNA is TGCAGTGCTAGTAGGAGGGCTTCCTATGGCTACACCTTC.

This sequence joins TRBV6-2 or TRBV6-3 and TRBJ2-2, with 12 bases identical to TRBD2. The junction had 5 bases not matched to a gene; V was cut back by 2 bases and J by 7 bases. The CDR3 covers 16 residues. Germline loops: CDR1 MNHEY, CDR2 SVGEGT. The CDR3 DNA is TGTGCCAGCAGTTACCTAGCGGGAGGGCCTGGCGGGGAGCTGTTTTTT. This encodes CASSYLAGGPGGELFF.

V is TRBV28 and J is TRBJ2-7; 9 positions match TRBD1. In germline, CDR1 is MDHEN, CDR2 SYDVKM. Trimming removed 5 bases from V and 3 bases from J; junction bases left unmatched: 14. The length of the CDR3 is 17 residues. The CDR3 sequence: CASSPWTGATINYEQYF. CDR3 in DNA: TGTGCCAGCAGTCCATGGACAGGGGCTACGATAAACTACGAGCAGTACTTC.

This clone was observed once. The CDR3 nucleotides are TGTGCCAGCAGCTTGGGGTCCAGCGGGACGGGAGATACGCAGTATTTT. Protein sequence: CASSLGSSGTGDTQYF. The J gene is TRBJ2-3, the V gene TRBV5-4, with 7 bases lining up with TRBD2. CDR1 SGHNT and CDR2 YYREEE come from the germline V gene (reference sequence). The CDR3 contains 16 residues. V was pared by 0 bases and J by 5 bases, with 9 bases of the junction left unmatched.

This clone was counted a single time. The rearrangement uses TRBV10-1 and TRBJ2-1, with 13 bases aligning to TRBD2. This CDR3 is built from 16 residues. Germline V gene sequence: CDR1 WNHNN, CDR2 SYGVQD (reference sequence). V was pared by 10 bases and J by 1 base, with 7 bases of the junction left unmatched. The CDR3 spells CATSGLAGASYNEQFF. CDR3 sequence (DNA): TGCGCCACCTCAGGACTAGCGGGAGCATCCTACAATGAGCAGTTCTTC.

This chain links TRBV3-1 (or the pseudogene TRBV3-2) with TRBJ1-4; 7 bases fit TRBD1. The CDR3 sequence is 15 residues long. Germline lookup yields CDR1 LGHDT and CDR2 YNNKEL (reference sequence). The V and J ends lost 1 base and 13 bases, in that order; junction bases with no gene match: 12. CDR3 nucleotides: TGTGCCAGCAGCCAAGCTACAGGGGCCTCTGGGGGACTGTTTTTT. Translated: CASSQATGASGGLFF.

The chain employs TRBV5-1 and TRBJ1-2, with a weak D call TRBD1 (6 bases). This CDR3 has 13 residues. CDR1 is SGHRS and CDR2 is YFSETQ in the germline V gene. V was cut by 0 bases and J by 3 bases, with 6 bases left in between. CDR3 nucleotide sequence: TGCGCCAGCAGCTTGGGACAGGACTATGGCTACACCTTC. Amino acid sequence: CASSLGQDYGYTF.

The chain employs TRBV30 and TRBJ1-1, with D possibly being TRBD1 (5 bases). Germline CDR1 and CDR2: GTSNPN and SVGIG (reference sequence). Trimming removed 3 bases from V and 0 bases from J, with 23 bases in between. The CDR3 length is 18 residues. The CDR3 reads CAWSEGTPGGRMNTEAFF. The CDR3 region has the DNA TGTGCCTGGAGCGAAGGGACCCCGGGGGGTCGAATGAACACTGAAGCTTTCTTT.

The CDR3 reads CSVRTTGQHF. The CDR3 DNA sequence: TGCAGCGTTAGAACGACAGGCCAGCATTTT. The V gene is TRBV29-1, the J gene TRBJ1-5; possibly TRBD1 for D (6 bases). Trimming took off 5 bases at V and 12 bases at J, with 11 bases between the two ends. The CDR3 runs 10 residues. Germline lookup yields CDR1 SQVTM and CDR2 ANQGSEA.